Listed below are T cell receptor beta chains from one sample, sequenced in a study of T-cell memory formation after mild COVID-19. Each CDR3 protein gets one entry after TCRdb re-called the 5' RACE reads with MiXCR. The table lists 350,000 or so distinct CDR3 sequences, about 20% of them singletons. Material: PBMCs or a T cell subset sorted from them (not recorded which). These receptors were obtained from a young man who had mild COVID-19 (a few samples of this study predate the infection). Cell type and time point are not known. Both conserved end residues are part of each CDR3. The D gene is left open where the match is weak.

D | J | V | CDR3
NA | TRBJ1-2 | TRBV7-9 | CASSLSPGQRHGYTF
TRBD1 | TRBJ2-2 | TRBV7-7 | CASSAVRDRYTGELFF
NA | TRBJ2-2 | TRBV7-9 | CASSSGLGNTGELFF
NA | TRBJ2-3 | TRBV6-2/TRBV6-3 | CASSYSYTQYF
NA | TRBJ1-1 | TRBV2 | CASRVRVTAEAFF
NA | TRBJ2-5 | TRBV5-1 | CASSLASGETQYF
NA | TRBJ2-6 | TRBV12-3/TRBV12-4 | CASHRGGAGANVLTF
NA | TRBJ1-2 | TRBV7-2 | CASSSGTRNYGYTF
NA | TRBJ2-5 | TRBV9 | CASSLRGLDKETQYF
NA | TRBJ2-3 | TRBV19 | CASSIQGLEDTQYF
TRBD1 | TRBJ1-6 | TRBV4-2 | CASSLGQANSPLHF
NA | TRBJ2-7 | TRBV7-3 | CASSLRRGPSYEQYF
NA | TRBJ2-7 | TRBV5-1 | CASSLGGVAWEQYF
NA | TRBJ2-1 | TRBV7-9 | CASSLNNEQFF
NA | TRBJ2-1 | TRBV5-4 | CASSLQGVTYNEQFF
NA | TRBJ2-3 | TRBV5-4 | CASSFKLGGITDTQYF
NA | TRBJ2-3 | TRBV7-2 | CASSPQASGTDTQYF
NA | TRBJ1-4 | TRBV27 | CASSSGGAGGEKLFF
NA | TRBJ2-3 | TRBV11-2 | CASTVGSGGPVADTQYF
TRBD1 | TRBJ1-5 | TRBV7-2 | CASTRQGEGSNQPQHF
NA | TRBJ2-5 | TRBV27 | CASSFLDGTQYF
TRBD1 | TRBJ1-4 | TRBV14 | CASSHRRGVTNEKLFF
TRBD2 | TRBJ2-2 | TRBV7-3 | CASSLGRGTGELFF
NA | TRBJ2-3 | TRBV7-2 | CASQRTSTDTQYF
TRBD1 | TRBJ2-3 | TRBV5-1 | CASSLGRQGPTDTQYF
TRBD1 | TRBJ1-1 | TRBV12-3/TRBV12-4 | CASSLMQGGTEAFF
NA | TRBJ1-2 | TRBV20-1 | CSGPTGNYGYTF
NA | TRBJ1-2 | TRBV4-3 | CASSRSRQSVYGYTF
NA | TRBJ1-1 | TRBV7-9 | CASSLATLIEAFF
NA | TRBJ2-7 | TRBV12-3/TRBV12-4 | CASSLSWDEQYF
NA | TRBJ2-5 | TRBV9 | CASSVGGFGQETQYF
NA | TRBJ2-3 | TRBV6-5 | CASSRRGGHTDTQYF
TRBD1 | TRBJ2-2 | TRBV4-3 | CASSQVAAGGYTGELFF
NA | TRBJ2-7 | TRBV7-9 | CASSLVAGYEQYF
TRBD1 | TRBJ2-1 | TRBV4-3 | CASSQDFRDRPDNEQFF
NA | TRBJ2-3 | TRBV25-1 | CASSANTPSTDTQYF
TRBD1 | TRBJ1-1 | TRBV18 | CASSQRDRGRAFF
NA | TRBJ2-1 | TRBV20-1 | CSARSRDFYNEQFF
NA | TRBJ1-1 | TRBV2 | CASDKGFIGTEAFF